The 6 T cell receptor beta chains below all came from one sample that was sequenced in a study of post-analysis software for immune sequencing data. The study, taken as a whole, reports: About five TRBV segments were more frequent in patients than controls; TRBV5-6, TRBV5-1 and TRBV20-1 belonged to this group.

Tagging with unique molecular identifiers was a feature of the TCR beta cDNA libraries. TCRdb reprocessed the PCR reads via MiXCR and lists one record per CDR3 protein. The sample contains about 820,000 distinct CDR3 sequences, about 50% of which appear only once. These TCRs' antigens remain unknown. The source material was blood. These receptors were collected from a girl between 5 and 17 years old with multiple sclerosis.

This clonotype has just one count. V and J are TRBV7-3 and TRBJ2-1; TRBD1 agrees at 8 bases. Germline V lookup: CDR1 SGHTA, CDR2 FQGTGA. J gave up 7 bases and V 4 bases, and 9 bases lay outside the gene matches. CDR3 length equals 15 residues. The CDR3 is CASSSSRQGLNEQFF. The CDR3 DNA reads TGTGCCAGCAGCTCCAGTCGACAGGGGCTTAATGAGCAGTTCTTC.

Here the CDR3 reads CSFRGGAREEDTQYF. The CDR3, as DNA: TGCAGTTTCCGCGGGGGGGCCCGGGAAGAAGATACGCAGTATTTT. The chain couples TRBV20-1 to TRBJ2-3, with 9 bases matching TRBD2. CDR3 size: 15 residues. V lost 8 bases and J lost 5; bases outside the gene matches: 14. Germline lookup yields CDR1 DFQATT and CDR2 SNEGSKA (reference sequence).

This clonotype appeared a few times. The chain employs TRBV3-1 and TRBJ2-7; D might be TRBD1 (6 bases). Per germline, CDR1 LGHDT and CDR2 YNNKEL (reference sequence). This CDR3 is 16 amino acids long. With 2 bases removed from V and 1 base from J, the gap between germline ends came to 15 bases. The CDR3 coding sequence is TGTGCCAGCAGCCAACTTGGGGGCCTCGGGTCCTACGAGCAGTACTTC. Translated, it gives CASSQLGGLGSYEQYF.

The chain couples TRBV19 to TRBJ2-7; the D gene could be TRBD1 or TRBD2 (5 bases each). This CDR3 has 15 amino acids. Between the trimmed V and J ends, which lost 6 bases and 5 bases, there was a span of 20 bases. Germline lookup yields CDR1 LNHDA and CDR2 SQIVND (reference sequence). The CDR3, as DNA: TGTGCCAGTAGCAACCGGGACCTACTCTTCCACGAGCAGTACTTC. This sequence encodes CASSNRDLLFHEQYF.

V gene TRBV7-9 combines with J gene TRBJ1-1; D not certain. Germline V gene data show CDR1 as SEHNR and CDR2 as FQNEAQ (reference sequence). Trimming cost V 2 bases and J 4 bases, with 8 bases left between them. This CDR3 is 13 amino acids long. CDR3 in DNA: TGTGCCAGCAGCTTAAGCATATCCACTGAAGCTTTCTTT. It is translated as CASSLSISTEAFF.

This clonotype was counted only a few times. The V gene is TRBV5-5, the J gene TRBJ2-1; no definite D call. The germline V gene encodes CDR1 SGHKS and CDR2 YYEKEE (reference sequence). This CDR3 contains 14 residues. Trimming stripped 0 bases from V and 1 base from J, with 5 bases between. The CDR3 spells CASSLEVSYNEQFF. The CDR3 DNA is TGTGCCAGCAGCTTGGAAGTTTCCTACAATGAGCAGTTCTTC. Full variable domain (outside the CDR3, taken from reference TRBV5-5 and TRBJ2-1): DAGVTQSPTHLIKTRGQQVTLRCSPISGHKSVSWYQQVLGQGPQFIFQYYEKEERGRGNFPDRFSARQFPNYSSELNVNALLLGDSALYLCASSLEVSYNEQFFGPGTRLTVL.